The clone carrying this T cell receptor (beta chain) appeared a few times. Uncontrolled infection, other autoimmune disease, pregnancy or lactation barred patients from enrollment. The data are from a study of T cells in Graves' hyperthyroidism and ophthalmopathy. Amplified TCR beta CDR3 regions came from RNA transcripts. The primer set for the first-round RT-PCR of the TCR CDR3 was HTBI. TCRdb re-called the multiplex PCR reads through MiXCR, storing one row per CDR3 protein. This table holds around 300,000 distinct CDR3 sequences, around 15% found once. The sample was blood. The clonotype comes from a woman aged 45 to 65 with Graves' hyperthyroidism that later progressed to Graves' ophthalmopathy.

In nucleotides, the CDR3 is TGTGCCAGCAGCCAAGTGGGGGGGAGGACTTTCTTT. Translated, it gives CASSQVGGRTFF. The chain couples TRBV14 to TRBJ1-1; the D gene is possibly TRBD1 (5 bases). Trimming took off 1 base at V and 12 bases at J, with 12 bases between the two ends. Per the germline V gene, CDR1 is SGHDN and CDR2 is FVKESK. The CDR3 has 12 amino acids. The variable domain in full, completed from reference TRBV14 and TRBJ1-1, reads EAGVTQFPSHSVIEKGQTVTLRCDPISGHDNLYWYRRVMGKEIKFLLHFVKESKQDESGMPNNRFLAERTGGTYSTLKVQPAELEDSGVYFCASSQVGGRTFFGQGTRLTVV.